This T cell receptor beta chain was observed in a study of CD8 T cells in Susac syndrome. Study context: At the time their blood was drawn, patients with Susac syndrome were either therapy-naive, on corticosteroids (with some of them also receiving intravenous immunoglobulin), or on intravenous immunoglobulin alone. General observations from the study: Some 17 Susac-specific public clones were found in total CD8+ repertoires and roughly five in CD8+ TEMRA repertoires. Regarding the TCR sequencing and HLA analysis, the study admitted that a relatively small number of individuals were involved.

The germline gives CDR1 SGHTS, CDR2 YDEGEE. V was pared by 9 bases and J by 5 bases, with 7 bases of the junction left unmatched. CDR3 length: 12 amino acids. Concerning this clonotype: The target antigen is unknown.

Reverse transcription of 0.5 to 1 ug RNA was performed with random hexamers. immunoSEQ multiplex PCR amplified TCR beta CDR3 across 54 Vbeta, 13 Jbeta. One entry per CDR3 protein, called by TCRdb with MiXCR from the immunoSEQ multiplex PCR reads. The table includes 100,000 to 150,000 distinct CDR3 sequences, roughly 94% detected once. Material for sequencing was CD8+ T cells from PBMCs. The chain employs TRBV5-8 and TRBJ2-7, with 8 bases lining up with TRBD1. The TCR comes from a human donor with Susac syndrome. The CDR3 spells CATATGVHEQYF. For the CDR3, the DNA is TGTGCCACCGCGACAGGGGTCCACGAGCAGTACTTC.